This T cell receptor (beta chain) was identified in a study of blood T cell repertoires in COVID-19. As for the study in general: Sites in the United States, Italy and Spain provided acute and convalescent COVID-19 samples. Sample material is recorded as cDNA or gDNA derived from T cells, B-cell-depleted T cells, or PBMCs.

The CDR3 has 14 amino acids. Between the trimmed V and J ends, which lost 5 bases and 1 base, there was a span of 13 bases. Germline loops: CDR1 SGHNT, CDR2 YYREEE (reference sequence). Source study methods: From reference gene primer amplification, estimates of nucleated cell counts were derived. Some clones are missing from TCRdb's copy, which holds only in-frame ones; the method was immunoSEQ multiplex PCR. Clone size and the V and J calls come from that table; the DNA yielded D and trimming. The sample includes 75,000 to 85,000 clones, 80% to 90% of them seen just once. This TCR was recovered from a human donor in a cohort sampled during active COVID-19. Input material: peripheral blood. The rearrangement joins TRBV5-4 to TRBJ2-7; D ambiguous. CDR3 amino acids: CASRQATKSYEQYF. CDR3 coding DNA: TGTGCCAGCAGGCAGGCAACGAAATCCTACGAGCAGTACTTC.